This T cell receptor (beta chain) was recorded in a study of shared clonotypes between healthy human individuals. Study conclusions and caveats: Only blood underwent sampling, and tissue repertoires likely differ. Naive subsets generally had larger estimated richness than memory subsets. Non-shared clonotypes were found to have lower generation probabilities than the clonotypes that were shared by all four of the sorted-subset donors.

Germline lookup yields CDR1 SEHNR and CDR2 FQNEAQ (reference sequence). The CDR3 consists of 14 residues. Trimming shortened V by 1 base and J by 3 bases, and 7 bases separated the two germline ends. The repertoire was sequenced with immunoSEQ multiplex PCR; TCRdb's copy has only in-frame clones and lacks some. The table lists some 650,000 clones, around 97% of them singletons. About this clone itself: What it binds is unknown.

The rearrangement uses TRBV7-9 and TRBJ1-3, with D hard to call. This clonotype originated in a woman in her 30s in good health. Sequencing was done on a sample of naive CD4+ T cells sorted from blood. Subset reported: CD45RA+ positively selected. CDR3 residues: CASSLGVDGNTIYF. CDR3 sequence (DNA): TGTGCCAGCAGCTTAGGGGTAGATGGAAACACCATATATTTT.